The entry below gives a single TCR beta chain sequence along with its context. The junction shows a germline mismatch at one end, possibly a read error. As originally analysed: Researchers report that nucleated cell counts were estimated from reference gene primer amplification. The table came from immunoSEQ multiplex PCR; TCRdb's copy has only in-frame clones and leaves some out. That table gives V, J and clone size, and the DNA gave D and trimming. The table shows over 85,000 clones, with roughly 86% occurring only once. The sample is drawn from a study of blood T cell repertoires in COVID-19. Study background: From T cells, B-cell-depleted T cells, or PBMCs came the material, which was cDNA or gDNA.

Germline V CDR1 and CDR2: LNHNV, YYDKDF (reference sequence). The CDR3 totals 15 residues. The clonotype comes from a man in his forties or fifties with acute or convalescent COVID-19. The specimen sequenced was peripheral blood. The V call is TRBV15, the J call TRBJ1-5, with D uncertain. CDR3 coding DNA: TGTGCCACCAGCAGATCTATAAGTAGCGATCAGCCCCAGCATTTT. As protein: CATSRSISSDQPQHF. The full variable domain, with the rest looked up from reference TRBV15 and TRBJ1-5, is DAMVIQNPRYQVTQFGKPVTLSCSQTLNHNVMYWYQQKSSQAPKLLFHYYDKDFNNEADTPDNFQSRRPNTSFCFLDIRSPGLGDTAMYLCATSRSISSDQPQHFGDGTRLSIL.